Detailed here is one TCR beta chain. The antigen is unknown. This record comes from a study of T cells in localized non-small cell lung cancer. Study findings and constraints: Tumor showed lower T cell clonality than uninvolved adjacent lung, where it was highest.

Germline assignment: CDR1 SGHTA and CDR2 FQGNSA. The CDR3 is 14 amino acids. The ends were cut back, 5 bases at V and 6 bases at J, with 16 bases in the middle. Assay used: immunoSEQ multiplex PCR; TCRdb lists only in-frame clones, some missing. The repertoire includes under 40,000 clones, about nine tenths of them detected once, and around 4% sits in the top ten. The specimen was peripheral blood, collected before any cancer treatment. The source of this sequence is a woman aged 35 to 70 with stage I lung adenocarcinoma. The rearrangement links TRBV7-2 to TRBJ1-1, with D possibly TRBD1 on 6 matching bases. CDR3 amino acids: CASSLTTGSAEAFF. DNA for the CDR3: TGTGCCAGCAGCCTAACTACAGGGTCCGCTGAAGCTTTCTTT.